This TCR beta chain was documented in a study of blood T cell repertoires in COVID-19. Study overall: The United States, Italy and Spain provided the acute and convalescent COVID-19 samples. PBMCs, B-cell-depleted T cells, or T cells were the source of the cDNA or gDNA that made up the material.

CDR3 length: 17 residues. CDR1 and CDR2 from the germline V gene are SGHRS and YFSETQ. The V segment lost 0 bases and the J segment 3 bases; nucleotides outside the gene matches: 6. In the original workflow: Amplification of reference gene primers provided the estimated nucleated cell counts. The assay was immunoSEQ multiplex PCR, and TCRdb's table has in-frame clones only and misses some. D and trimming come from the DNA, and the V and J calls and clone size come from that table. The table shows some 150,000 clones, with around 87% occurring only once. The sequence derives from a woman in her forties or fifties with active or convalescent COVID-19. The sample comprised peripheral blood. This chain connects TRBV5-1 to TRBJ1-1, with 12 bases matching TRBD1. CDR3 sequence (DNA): TGCGCCAGCAGCTTGGTGGGACAGGGGGCTTTCGACACTGAAGCTTTCTTT. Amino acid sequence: CASSLVGQGAFDTEAFF.